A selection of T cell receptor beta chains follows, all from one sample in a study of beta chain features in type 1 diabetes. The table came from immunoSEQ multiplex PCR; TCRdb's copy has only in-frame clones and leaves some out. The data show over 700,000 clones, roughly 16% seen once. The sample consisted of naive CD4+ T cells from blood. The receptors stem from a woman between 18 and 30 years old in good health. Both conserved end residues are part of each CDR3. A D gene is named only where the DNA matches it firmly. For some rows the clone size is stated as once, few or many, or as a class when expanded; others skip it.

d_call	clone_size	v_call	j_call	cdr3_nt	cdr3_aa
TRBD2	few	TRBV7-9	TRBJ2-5	TGTGCCAGCAGCACGACTAGCGGGAGGAGAGAGACCCAGTACTTC	CASSTTSGRRETQYF
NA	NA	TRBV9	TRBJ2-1	TGTGCCAGCAGCGTAGTTCCCTCTAGGTACAGCAATGAGCAGTTCTTC	CASSVVPSRYSNEQFF
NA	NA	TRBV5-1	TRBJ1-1	TGCGCCAGCAGCTTGGACCAGTTGTTCACTGAAGCTTTCTTT	CASSLDQLFTEAFF
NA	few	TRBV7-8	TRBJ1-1	TGTGCCAGCAGTCCCAGGCGCTGGAACACTGAAGCTTTCTTT	CASSPRRWNTEAFF
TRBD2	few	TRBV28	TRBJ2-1	TGTGCCAGCAGTCCCCGGACTAGCGAGCAGTTCTTC	CASSPRTSEQFF
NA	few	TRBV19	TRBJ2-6	TGTGCCAGTAGTATAGACGGAGTATCGAAAGGGGCCAACGTCCTGACTTTC	CASSIDGVSKGANVLTF
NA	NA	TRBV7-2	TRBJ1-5	TGTGCCAGCAGCCCGCAGGGTAATCAGCCCCAGCATTTT	CASSPQGNQPQHF
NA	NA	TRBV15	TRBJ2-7	TGTGCCACCAGCAGAGATGCAGGGTCAAGGTACGAGCAGTACTTC	CATSRDAGSRYEQYF
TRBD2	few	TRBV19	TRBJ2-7	TGTGCCAGTAGTTCCGGGACTAGCACTAACGAGCAGTACTTC	CASSSGTSTNEQYF
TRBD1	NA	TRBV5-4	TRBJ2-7	TGTGCCAGCAGCTGGGACTCCGGGACAGGAACCTACGAGCAGTACTTC	CASSWDSGTGTYEQYF
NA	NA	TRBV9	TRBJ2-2	TGTGCCAGCAGCGTAGTCGCACACGCCAACACCGGGGAGCTGTTTTTT	CASSVVAHANTGELFF
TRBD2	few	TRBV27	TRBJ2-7	TGTGCCAGCAGTTTTTCGGGGGCTAGCGGGAGACACCCTTACGAGCAGTACTTC	CASSFSGASGRHPYEQYF
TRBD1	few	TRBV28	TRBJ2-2	TGTGCCAGCAGGAGACGATCCGGGACAGCTACCGGGGAGCTGTTTTTT	CASRRRSGTATGELFF
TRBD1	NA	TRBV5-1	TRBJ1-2	TGCGCCAGCAGCTTGGTAGGGGGCGCAAACTATGGCTACACCTTC	CASSLVGGANYGYTF
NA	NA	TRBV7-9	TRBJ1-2	TGTGCCAGCAGCTTAGCGCCAGGCGGCTACACCTTC	CASSLAPGGYTF
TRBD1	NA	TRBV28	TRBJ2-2	TGTGCCAGCAGCCAGGGGGACGGGGAGCTGTTTTTT	CASSQGDGELFF
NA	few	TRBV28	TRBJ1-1	TGTGCCAGCATCCTGAACACTGAAGCTTTCTTT	CASILNTEAFF
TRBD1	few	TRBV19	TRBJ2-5	TGTGCCAGTAGTATAGCCCTTCCTGGACAGGGGTTACAAGAGACCCAGTACTTC	CASSIALPGQGLQETQYF
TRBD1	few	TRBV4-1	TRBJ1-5	TGCGCCAGCAGCCATCCTCGACCAAACAGGGGGCAAACGTTTCAGCCCCAGCATTTT	CASSHPRPNRGQTFQPQHF
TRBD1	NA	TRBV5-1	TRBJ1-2	TGCGCCAGCAGCTCCCGGGACAGGGGCAGCTATGGCTACACCTTC	CASSSRDRGSYGYTF
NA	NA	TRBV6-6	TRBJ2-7	TGTGCCAGCAGAGACAGCTACGAGCAGTACTTC	CASRDSYEQYF
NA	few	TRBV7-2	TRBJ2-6	TGTGCCAGCAGCTTACTGGGGACGGAGAGCTCTGGGGCCAACGTCCTGACTTTC	CASSLLGTESSGANVLTF
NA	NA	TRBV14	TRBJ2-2	TGTGCCAGCAGCCAAAATGGCCTGGCCACCGGGGAGCTGTTTTTT	CASSQNGLATGELFF
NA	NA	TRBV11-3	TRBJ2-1	TGTGCCAGCAGCTTAGTAAGTCATGAGCAGTTCTTC	CASSLVSHEQFF
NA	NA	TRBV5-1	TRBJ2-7	TGCGCCAGCAGCTTGGCCGCAGGGACGTATCGCGAGCAGTACTTC	CASSLAAGTYREQYF
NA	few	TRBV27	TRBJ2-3	TGTGCCAGCAGTTCCCCCGAGACCACAGATACGCAGTATTTT	CASSSPETTDTQYF
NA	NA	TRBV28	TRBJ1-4	TGTGCCAGCAGTAGACAGGCCAATGAAAAACTGTTTTTT	CASSRQANEKLFF
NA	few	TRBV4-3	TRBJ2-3	TGCGCCAGCAGCCAAGCTTCAAGGGCAGATACGCAGTATTTT	CASSQASRADTQYF
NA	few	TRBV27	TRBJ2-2	TGTGCCAGCAGTTACTGGGACACCGGGGAGCTGTTTTTT	CASSYWDTGELFF
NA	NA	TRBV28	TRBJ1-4	TGTGCCACCGAAAGGGGGGACACCTCGTCGGGAAAACTGTTTTTT	CATERGDTSSGKLFF
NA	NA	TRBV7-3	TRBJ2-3	TGTGCCAGCAGCTCGGGGACTAGCACAGATACGCAGTATTTT	CASSSGTSTDTQYF
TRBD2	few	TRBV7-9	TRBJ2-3	TGTGCCAGCAGCGCGGGACTAGCGACAGATACGCAGTATTTT	CASSAGLATDTQYF
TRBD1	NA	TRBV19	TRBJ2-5	TGTGCCAGTAGTCGACAGGGGATGGAGACCCAGTACTTC	CASSRQGMETQYF
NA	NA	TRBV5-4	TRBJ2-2	TGTGCCAGCAGCTCCCCGGGGAAGGGGGGCACCGGGGAGCTGTTTTTT	CASSSPGKGGTGELFF
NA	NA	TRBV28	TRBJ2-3	TGTGCCAGCAGTTCCGTAGAAAATCCGGCCCGGGATACGCAGTATTTT	CASSSVENPARDTQYF
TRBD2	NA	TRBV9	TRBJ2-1	TGTGCCAGCAGCGTAAGGACTAGCGGAGTCAATGAGCAGTTCTTC	CASSVRTSGVNEQFF
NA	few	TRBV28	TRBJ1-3	TGTGCCAGCAGTCCCGGAGGGGTTGGAAACACCATATATTTT	CASSPGGVGNTIYF
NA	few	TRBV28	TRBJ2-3	TGTGCCGGAAAAGAATTAGCAGATACGCAGTATTTT	CAGKELADTQYF
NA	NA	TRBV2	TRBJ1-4	TGTGCCAGCAGCTGGCTCCCCGCTGAATACACAGGGTTAGATGAAAAACTGTTTTTT	CASSWLPAEYTGLDEKLFF
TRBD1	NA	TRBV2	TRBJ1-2	TGTGCCAGCCCCAAGCGGGGACAGGAGTATGGCTACACCTTC	CASPKRGQEYGYTF
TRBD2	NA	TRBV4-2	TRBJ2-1	TGTGCCAGCAGCCGCTCCCTAGCGGACTACAATGAGCAGTTCTTC	CASSRSLADYNEQFF
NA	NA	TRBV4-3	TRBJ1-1	TGCGCCAGCAGCCGAAATCCACAGGGAACCACTGAAGCTTTCTTT	CASSRNPQGTTEAFF
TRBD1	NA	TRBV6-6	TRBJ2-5	TGTGCCAGCAGTTACTCATACAGGGGGGAGACCCAGTACTTC	CASSYSYRGETQYF
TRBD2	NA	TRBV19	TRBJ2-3	TGTGCCAGTAGTCCCAGCCGGGGGCTAAGCGGGAGGGATACGCAGTATTTT	CASSPSRGLSGRDTQYF
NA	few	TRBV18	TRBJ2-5	TGTGCCAGCTCACCACGGCCTCAGGGAGAGACCCAGTACTTC	CASSPRPQGETQYF
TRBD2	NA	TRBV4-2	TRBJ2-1	TGTGCCAGCAGCCAACTGGGGACTAGCGGGAGTGTAAATGAGCAGTTCTTC	CASSQLGTSGSVNEQFF
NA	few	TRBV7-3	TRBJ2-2	TGTGCCAGCAGCCTAAAGCGATCGACGAACACCGGGGAGCTGTTTTTT	CASSLKRSTNTGELFF
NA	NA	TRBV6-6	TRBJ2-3	TGTGCCAGCAGAGGTTTCACAGATACGCAGTATTTT	CASRGFTDTQYF
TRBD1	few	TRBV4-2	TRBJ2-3	TGTGCCAGCAGCCAAGGGTTTCGGGGACAGGGATCCGGAGATACGCAGTATTTT	CASSQGFRGQGSGDTQYF
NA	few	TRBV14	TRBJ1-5	TGTGCCAGCAGCCTTGGGGGGACACAGAACCCCCAGCATTTT	CASSLGGTQNPQHF
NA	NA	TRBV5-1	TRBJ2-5	TGCGCCAGCAGCTTGGGAACAGGGTTGCTGGAGACCCAGTACTTC	CASSLGTGLLETQYF
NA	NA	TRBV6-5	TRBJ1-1	TGTGCCAGCAGTACCCCGGCAGTTCCGTTCGGTTTCTTT	CASSTPAVPFGFF
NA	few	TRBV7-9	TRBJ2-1	TGTGCCAGCAGCAGATGGACGCGGAGCTCCTACAATGAGCAGTTCTTC	CASSRWTRSSYNEQFF
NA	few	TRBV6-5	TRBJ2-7	TGTGCCAGCAGGTTGGACAGATATTCCTACGAGCAGTACTTC	CASRLDRYSYEQYF
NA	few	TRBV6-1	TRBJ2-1	TGTGCCAGCAGTGAACTCCTGTACAATGAGCAGTTCTTC	CASSELLYNEQFF
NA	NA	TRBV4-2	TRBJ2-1	TGTGCCAGCAGCCTTAGCGAGGGCTCCTACAATGAGCAGTTCTTC	CASSLSEGSYNEQFF